This T cell receptor beta chain derives from a study of T cells in localized non-small cell lung cancer. Study observations and caveats: Higher blood T cell density went with longer overall survival. Adjacent lung held a median 57 of the top 100 tumor clones.

Trimming took 1 base from V and 4 from J; bases not matched to a gene: 3. The germline CDR1 and CDR2 sequences are LNHNV and YYDKDF (reference sequence). The length of the CDR3 is 15 residues. As regards this clone: Antigen unknown.

The method was immunoSEQ multiplex PCR; TCRdb's version includes in-frame clones alone and lacks a portion of them. The sample holds around 53,000 clones, 80% seen once. The receptor was derived from a woman aged 35-75 years with stage II lung adenocarcinoma. This specimen consisted of PBMCs, obtained before any cancer treatment. V and J are TRBV15 and TRBJ2-4; 8 positions match TRBD1. The CDR3 DNA follows: TGTGCCACCAGCAGAGCCCGGGACAGGAAAAACATTCAGTACTTC. It yields the protein CATSRARDRKNIQYF.